The 4 T cell receptor beta chains below all came from one sample that was sequenced in a study of T cell repertoires in cytomegalovirus infection. Each CDR3 protein is one row after TCRdb ran MiXCR on the reads. The sample gives 300,000 to 400,000 distinct CDR3 sequences, roughly 29% of which show up once; about 20% is in the top ten. No antigens are known for them. Sequences were derived from cultured PBMCs, sampled from culture after CMV antigen stimulation. The receptor set was obtained from a human donor in good health (CMV status not recorded). Some clones in this sample may be carry-over from other donors' samples.

The CDR3 bases are TGTGCCAGCAGTCCTGAGGGGGTAAACACTGAAGCTTTCTTT. Translated: CASSPEGVNTEAFF. This chain joins TRBV2 and TRBJ1-1, with a tentative D call TRBD1 (6 bases). The germline V gene has CDR1 SNHLY and CDR2 FYNNEI. CDR3 length equals 14 residues. Trimming cost V 5 bases and J 2 bases, with 12 bases left between them.

The chain recombines TRBV28 with TRBJ2-1; 8 bases fit TRBD2. Germline loops: CDR1 MDHEN, CDR2 SYDVKM. The CDR3 covers 16 residues. V was pared by 4 bases and J by 5 bases, with 10 bases of the junction left unmatched. The CDR3 DNA reads TGTGCCAGCAGTTCCCCCCGGGAGGGCCTGGACAATGAGCAGTTCTTC. It yields the protein CASSSPREGLDNEQFF.

This clonotype was counted many times. The gene calls are TRBV7-8 and TRBJ1-2; 12 bases line up with TRBD1. The germline V gene has CDR1 SGHVS and CDR2 FQNEAQ. J gave up 4 bases and V 4 bases, and 4 bases lay outside the gene matches. The CDR3 totals 15 residues. In nucleotides, the CDR3 is TGTGCCAGCAGCTACCGGGACAGGGGGCCCTATGGCTACACCTTC. The encoded protein is CASSYRDRGPYGYTF.

This clonotype was observed many times. V usage is TRBV12-3 or TRBV12-4 and J usage is TRBJ1-3; D is possibly TRBD1 (6 bases). V dropped 10 bases and J dropped 0 bases, with 10 bases sitting between them. The CDR3 consists of 13 residues. The CDR3 coding sequence is TGTGCCACTTCACAGGGCTCTGGAAACACCATATATTTT. It codes for CATSQGSGNTIYF.